The 16 T cell receptor beta chains listed next were all sequenced from one sample in a study of blood T cell repertoires in COVID-19. Sequencing was performed with immunoSEQ multiplex PCR; in TCRdb, only in-frame clones are kept and a portion is missing. Of about 230,000 clones listed, 75% to 85% are singletons. The specimen sequenced was peripheral blood. The receptors derive from a woman under 40 with COVID-19, enrolled during active disease.

This sequence joins TRBV4-3 and TRBJ2-3; possibly TRBD2 for D (7 bases). The V end was cut by 1 base, the J end by 5 bases, with 13 bases between. Per germline, CDR1 LGHNA and CDR2 YSLEER. This CDR3 is built from 15 residues. The DNA for the CDR3 is TGCGCCAGCAGCCAAGTGGGGGGGCACAGAGATACGCAGTATTTT. It codes for CASSQVGGHRDTQYF.

The chain links TRBV29-1 to TRBJ1-2; 11 bases are shared with TRBD1. The J segment lost 6 bases and the V segment lost 6 bases, leaving 12 bases of the junction unmatched. This CDR3 contains 15 residues. CDR1 SQVTM and CDR2 ANQGSEA come from the germline V gene. DNA for the CDR3: TGCAGCGTAGGGGCTTTGGGGGACAGGGGGAATGGCTACACCTTC. Its translation is CSVGALGDRGNGYTF.

This chain connects TRBV3-1 (or the pseudogene TRBV3-2) to TRBJ1-5, with D maybe TRBD1 (5 bases). The CDR3 contains 14 residues. CDR1 is LGHDT, CDR2 YNNKEL, per germline (reference sequence). The germline V and J ends were trimmed by 0 bases and 4 bases, with 7 bases remaining between them. This CDR3 reads CASSQDGGNQPQHF. For the CDR3, the DNA is TGTGCCAGCAGCCAAGATGGGGGGAATCAGCCCCAGCATTTT.

J is TRBJ2-2 and V is TRBV14; a possible D gene is TRBD1 (5 bases). CDR3 length: 14 residues. Deletions cut 4 bases from V and 6 bases from J, with 12 bases between. CDR1 SGHDN and CDR2 FVKESK come from the germline V gene. The CDR3 DNA sequence: TGTGCCAGCAGCCCGCGACAGTACCCCGGGGAGCTGTTTTTT. Amino acid sequence: CASSPRQYPGELFF. The whole variable domain, remainder taken from reference TRBV14 and TRBJ2-2, is EAGVTQFPSHSVIEKGQTVTLRCDPISGHDNLYWYRRVMGKEIKFLLHFVKESKQDESGMPNNRFLAERTGGTYSTLKVQPAELEDSGVYFCASSPRQYPGELFFGEGSRLTVL.

The genes are TRBV10-3 and TRBJ1-6, with a weak D call TRBD1 (5 bases). CDR3 length: 15 amino acids. Trimming removed 6 bases at V and 7 bases at J, with 16 bases between. CDR1 is ENHRY, CDR2 SYGVKD, per germline. The CDR3 nucleotides are TGTGCCATCAGCCAAGGACATGGTTCCAATTCACCCCTCCACTTT. It codes for CAISQGHGSNSPLHF.

The rearrangement joins TRBV7-3 to TRBJ2-3, with 8 bases identical to TRBD1. CDR1 and CDR2 (germline): SGHTA, FQGTGA. After removal of 1 base from V and 1 base from J, the junction contained 7 bases not matched to a gene. CDR3 length: 17 amino acids. The CDR3 protein is CASSLKGPGQGTDTQYF. The DNA of the CDR3 is TGTGCCAGCAGCTTAAAAGGGCCGGGACAGGGCACAGATACGCAGTATTTT.

The V and J genes are TRBV3-1 (or the pseudogene TRBV3-2) and TRBJ2-2; D gene unclear. CDR1 LGHDT and CDR2 YNNKEL come from the germline V gene (reference sequence). The V and J ends lost 1 base and 4 bases respectively, with 4 bases between them. This CDR3 comprises 13 residues. CDR3 sequence: CASSQAITGELFF. DNA for the CDR3: TGTGCCAGCAGCCAAGCTATCACCGGGGAGCTGTTTTTT.

The chain combines TRBV27 with TRBJ1-2; perhaps TRBD1 as D (5 bases). V was trimmed by 0 bases and J by 4 bases, leaving 18 bases between them. In germline, CDR1 is MNHEY, CDR2 SMNVEV (reference sequence). The CDR3 is 17 amino acids. The CDR3 sequence is CASSLSPLGRGGYGYTF. The CDR3 DNA sequence: TGTGCCAGCAGTTTATCGCCCCTCGGAAGGGGCGGCTATGGCTACACCTTC.

V gene TRBV29-1 combines with J gene TRBJ1-5, with TRBD1 matching over 7 bases. CDR3 length equals 14 residues. The germline V gene encodes CDR1 SQVTM and CDR2 ANQGSEA. With 4 bases clipped from V and 5 bases from J, the junction kept 8 bases outside the gene matches. CDR3: CSVAGQTTDQPQHF. The CDR3 nucleotides read TGCAGCGTTGCGGGACAGACGACCGATCAGCCCCAGCATTTT. The full variable domain, with the rest looked up from reference TRBV29-1 and TRBJ1-5, is SAVISQKPSRDICQRGTSLTIQCQVDSQVTMMFWYRQQPGQSLTLIATANQGSEATYESGFVIDKFPISRPNLTFSTLTVSNMSPEDSSIYLCSVAGQTTDQPQHFGDGTRLSIL.

The V and J genes are TRBV27 and TRBJ2-7, with 10 bases matching TRBD1. Germline-derived CDR1 and CDR2 are MNHEY and SMNVEV (reference sequence). The V segment lost 6 bases and the J segment 0 bases; nucleotides outside the gene matches: 5. The CDR3 totals 15 residues. CDR3 sequence: CASRGTGVFSYEQYF. The CDR3 bases are TGTGCCAGCAGGGGGACAGGGGTTTTCTCCTACGAGCAGTACTTC.

CDR3: CATSDPAGTGVSTGELFF. CDR3 coding DNA: TGTGCCACCAGTGATCCGGCCGGGACAGGGGTTAGCACCGGGGAGCTGTTTTTT. J is TRBJ2-2 and V is TRBV24-1; 10 bases map to TRBD1. Per germline, CDR1 KGHDR and CDR2 SFDVKD. This CDR3 comprises 18 residues. With V trimmed by 3 bases and J by 4 bases, 10 bases remained unmatched.

This chain joins TRBV4-1 and TRBJ2-1; D perhaps matches TRBD1 (8 bases). With 6 bases removed from V and 4 bases from J, the gap between germline ends came to 16 bases. This CDR3 is built from 15 residues. CDR1 is MGHRA, CDR2 YSYEKL, per germline. CDR3 region: CASRFDRGGYNEQFF. The DNA of the CDR3 is TGCGCCAGCAGATTCGACAGGGGAGGGTACAATGAGCAGTTCTTC.

The rearrangement uses TRBV11-2 and TRBJ2-5, with TRBD2 matching 9 bases. The CDR3 has 16 amino acids. After removal of 5 bases from V and 5 bases from J, the junction contained 12 bases not matched to a gene. Germline CDR1 reads SGHAT; CDR2 reads FQNNGV. The CDR3: CASSPGGRVTRETQYF. CDR3 in DNA: TGTGCCAGCAGCCCGGGCGGGAGGGTTACGCGTGAGACCCAGTACTTC.

CDR3 coding DNA: TGTGCCAGCAGCGACAGACCCTACGAGCAGTACTTC. It codes for CASSDRPYEQYF. The rearrangement links TRBV9 to TRBJ2-7; D uncertain. The CDR3 has 12 amino acids. Trimming left V 3 bases short and J 2 bases short, with 6 bases between. Germline CDR1 reads SGDLS; CDR2 reads YYNGEE.

The gene calls are TRBV9 and TRBJ2-3; 9 bases map to TRBD1. J lost 2 bases, V lost 5 bases, and 9 bases had no gene match. Per germline, CDR1 SGDLS and CDR2 YYNGEE. The CDR3 contains 16 residues. Here the CDR3 DNA reads TGTGCCAGCAGTATTAGTGGGACAGGGTCCACAGATACGCAGTATTTT. Translated: CASSISGTGSTDTQYF.

The J gene is TRBJ1-2, the V gene TRBV6-5; 7 nucleotides match TRBD1. The germline V gene encodes CDR1 MNHEY and CDR2 SVGAGI. The length of the CDR3 is 14 residues. Trimming cost V 6 bases and J 4 bases; bases outside gene matches: 8. The CDR3 spells CASRPQGGGYGYTF. CDR3 bases: TGTGCCAGCAGGCCCCAGGGGGGTGGCTATGGCTACACCTTC.